Below, one T cell receptor (beta chain) is given with its context. It has no known antigen specificity. Base-call qualities are not available, and no considerably larger clone is one nucleotide away. Library creation used the immunoSEQ multiplex PCR assay. Adaptive Biotechnologies carried out high-throughput TCR-beta CDR3 sequencing of genomic DNA for most patients. In the authors' own workflow: TCR sequencing data for around 20 patients were retrieved from Adaptive's ImmunoSEQ software; a few other patients were processed with MiXCR and VDJtools. CDR3 nucleotide sequences shared by donor and recipient were removed because the origin of these sequences could not be assigned. Alloreactive clones required at least 2-fold expansion over unstimulated cells and minimum CFSE-low frequency of 0.002% (template counts) or 0.001% (read counts). Clones were considered mappable if detected in sequenced pre-transplant spleen, lymph node, or MLR CFSE-low populations of the donor or recipient. Cumulative frequency of alloreactive clones was calculated as a percentage of all sequences weighted by copy number. TCRdb carries this immuneACCESS record with in-frame sequences only. Its versions omit some clonotypes, under half of them owing to an unresolved V gene in the studies checked, with the rest unexplained. D and trimming come from the DNA, and the V and J calls and clone size come from that table. The sample table contains 35,000 to 40,000 clones; only one count was recorded for around 87% of them. The top ten hold about a sixth of the sample.

Intraepithelial and lamina propria lymphocytes were isolated from graft specimens using dithiothreitol, EDTA incubations and collagenase D digestion. Bulk TCR-beta sequencing was performed on serial intestinal graft biopsy specimens collected as late as 600 days after transplant. The data were taken from a study of graft-versus-host responses after intestinal transplantation (dated by TCRdb to the early 2020s). Broadly, across the study: Recipients received multivisceral, liver-intestinal, or isolated intestinal transplants. Every recipient was given anti-thymocyte globulin induction, then maintenance tacrolimus and steroids for roughly 3 years. After intestinal transplantation, graft-versus-host and host-versus-graft alloreactive T cell clones in the graft, circulation and bone marrow were tracked using bulk TCR-beta CDR3 sequencing. To identify alloreactive clones, pre-transplant mixed lymphocyte reaction products were sequenced and compared with unstimulated pre-transplant donor and recipient T cells. The cohort enrolled about 23 intestinal transplant recipients, one of whom was a retransplant, and 3 patients without pretransplant specimens were excluded. A peak of at least 4% donor T cells among recipient peripheral blood mononuclear cells was the definition used for donor T cell macrochimerism. Rather than going through the commercial service, samples from a few later patients were sequenced in-house on an Illumina MiSeq and processed with MiXCR.

Overall results and qualifications from the work: Early after transplant, peak levels of circulating GvH clones were found to be associated with declines in HvG clones. Patients with donor T cell macrochimerism had high GvH to HvG T cell clonal ratios in their allografts. The conclusions were limited by the relatively low number and heterogeneity of the intestinal transplant patients. GvH clones were detected in recipient bone marrow, and some appeared earlier in ileal mucosa or blood, consistent with an intestinal mucosal origin.

The sample was ileum tissue, taken around 190 days after intestinal transplant. This clonotype was sampled from a human patient who received an intestinal transplant, so some T cells may come from the graft donor.

The CDR3 reads as follows: CASSIGGAPGNEQFF. The DNA reads TGTGCCAGTAGTATAGGGGGGGCCCCTGGGAATGAGCAGTTCTTC. Recombination connected TRBV19 to TRBJ2-1; the D gene cannot be resolved beyond TRBD1 or TRBD2, each matching 6 bases. CDR1 and CDR2 (LNHDA, SQIVND) derive from the germline V gene (reference sequence). V sheds 1 base and J sheds 7 bases, leaving 14 bases between their ends. From cysteine to phenylalanine, the CDR3 is 15 amino acids long. CDR3 DNA is the only sequence kept; it has 45 bases, read in frame from the first base.